The next 9 T cell receptor beta chains were all read from a single sample in a study of blood T cell repertoires in COVID-19. Here immunoSEQ multiplex PCR was the method, and the copy in TCRdb shows in-frame clones only, minus some. The sample records over 90,000 clones, 84% being singletons. The sequenced material came from peripheral blood. The receptors come from a human donor in a cohort sampled during active COVID-19.

V and J are TRBV2 and TRBJ2-4, with D unclear. CDR1 is SNHLY and CDR2 is FYNNEI in the germline V gene. The V and J ends lost 3 bases and 0 bases respectively, with 3 bases between them. The CDR3 runs 13 residues. CDR3 sequence: CASSDIAKNIQYF. In nucleotides, the CDR3 is TGTGCCAGCAGTGATATAGCCAAAAACATTCAGTACTTC.

This chain links TRBV5-1 with TRBJ1-2; possibly TRBD1 for D (6 bases). This CDR3 region has 13 residues. With 3 bases removed from V and 2 bases from J, the gap between germline ends came to 8 bases. CDR1 and CDR2 from the germline V gene are SGHRS and YFSETQ. The CDR3 bases are TGCGCCAGCAGCTGGGACAAGAACTATGGCTACACCTTC. This codes for CASSWDKNYGYTF.

The chain joins TRBV27 to TRBJ1-2, with a tentative D call TRBD1 (6 bases). The CDR3 length is 13 residues. Germline values: CDR1 MNHEY, CDR2 SMNVEV (reference sequence). The V gene lost 7 bases and the J gene lost 7 bases, with 16 bases spanning the gap. CDR3 sequence (DNA): TGTGCCAGCACCTCCGGGGGGCTTGCTGGCTACACCTTC. It encodes CASTSGGLAGYTF.

This clone was seen only a few times. As DNA, the CDR3 is TGTGCCAGCTCACCCGCGGGCCTAGAAAATCAGCCCCAGCATTTT. It yields the protein CASSPAGLENQPQHF. The rearrangement links TRBV18 to TRBJ1-5; no reliable D call. Germline V gene lookup returns CDR1 KGHSH and CDR2 LQKENI. V lost 3 bases to trimming and J lost 4 bases, with 13 bases between them. The CDR3 is 15 amino acids.

The V gene is TRBV18, the J gene TRBJ1-5; D gene ambiguous. The CDR3 spans 14 residues. The V end was cut by 2 bases, the J end by 4 bases, with 9 bases between. The V gene's germline CDR1 is KGHSH and CDR2 LQKENI. Here the CDR3 DNA reads TGTGCCAGCTCACCAGCCGACAAAAATCAGCCCCAGCATTTT. It encodes CASSPADKNQPQHF.

The chain employs TRBV19 and TRBJ1-2, with D perhaps TRBD1 (5 bases). CDR1 is LNHDA and CDR2 is SQIVND in the germline V gene (reference sequence). Trimming took off 10 bases at V and 4 bases at J, with 16 bases between the two ends. The CDR3 covers 13 residues. For the CDR3, the DNA is TGTGCCACCGCCCGGGGGGTCGGCTATGGCTACACCTTC. This sequence encodes CATARGVGYGYTF. Filled out from reference TRBV19 and TRBJ1-2, the complete variable domain reads DGGITQSPKYLFRKEGQNVTLSCEQNLNHDAMYWYRQDPGQGLRLIYYSQIVNDFQKGDIAEGYSVSREKKESFPLTVTSAQKNPTAFYLCATARGVGYGYTFGSGTRLTVV.

The CDR3 reads CASSGLGESTDTQYF. For the CDR3, the DNA is TGTGCCAGCAGCGGGCTCGGGGAGAGCACAGATACGCAGTATTTT. The rearrangement joins TRBV11-1 to TRBJ2-3; a weak D match, TRBD2 (5 bases). This CDR3 spans 15 amino acids. Deletions cut 5 bases from V and 0 bases from J, with 12 bases between. Germline lookup yields CDR1 SGHAT and CDR2 FQDESV (reference sequence).

This clone was seen more than once but under ten times. This chain uses TRBV27 with TRBJ1-5, with 10 bases lining up with TRBD1. The V and J ends lost 3 bases and 0 bases, in that order; junction bases with no gene match: 11. The CDR3 spans 19 residues. Germline CDR1 is MNHEY and CDR2 is SMNVEV (reference sequence). CDR3 nucleotide sequence: TGTGCCAGCAGTTTGACCGGGACAGGGGCTTCGTATAGCAATCAGCCCCAGCATTTT. Amino acids: CASSLTGTGASYSNQPQHF.

V is TRBV5-5 and J is TRBJ1-4, with D perhaps TRBD1 (5 bases). The ends were cut back, 2 bases at V and 6 bases at J, with 11 bases in the middle. Per the germline V gene, CDR1 is SGHKS and CDR2 is YYEKEE (reference sequence). CDR3 length: 14 residues. The CDR3 is CASSFGGDHEKLFF. CDR3 nucleotide sequence: TGTGCCAGCAGCTTCGGGGGTGATCATGAAAAACTGTTTTTT.